This TCR beta chain was captured by sequencing in a study of T cells after yellow fever vaccination. Overall study: The fractions with low cell numbers were processed using SMART-Seq v4 Ultra Low Input.

Study results and limitations: Abundant clonotypes from the bulk population could get into FACS-sorted repertoires as contaminants. CD4 and CD8 compartments shared a small share of clonotypes, likely from convergent recombination.

In this sample, this clonotype turned up a few times. The CDR3 covers 13 residues. From germline, CDR1 is MNHNS and CDR2 SASEGT. The V and J ends lost 8 bases and 0 bases respectively, with 8 bases between them. 5'RACE template switching added a universal primer site and UMIs to TCR cDNA. TCRdb ran MiXCR on the 5' RACE reads and lists one entry per CDR3 protein. The sample has over 85,000 distinct CDR3 sequences, around 9.8% seen once. The chain uses TRBV6-1 and TRBJ1-5; D remains unclear. Sequenced material: CD8+ T cells not binding an NS4B(214-222) dextramer, sorted from PBMCs, taken approximately 16 days after the first yellow fever vaccination. This clonotype was obtained from a young man who received the YFV17D yellow fever vaccine. The CDR3 here is CASARYSNQPQHF. CDR3 DNA: TGTGCCAGCGCGCGTTATAGCAATCAGCCCCAGCATTTT.